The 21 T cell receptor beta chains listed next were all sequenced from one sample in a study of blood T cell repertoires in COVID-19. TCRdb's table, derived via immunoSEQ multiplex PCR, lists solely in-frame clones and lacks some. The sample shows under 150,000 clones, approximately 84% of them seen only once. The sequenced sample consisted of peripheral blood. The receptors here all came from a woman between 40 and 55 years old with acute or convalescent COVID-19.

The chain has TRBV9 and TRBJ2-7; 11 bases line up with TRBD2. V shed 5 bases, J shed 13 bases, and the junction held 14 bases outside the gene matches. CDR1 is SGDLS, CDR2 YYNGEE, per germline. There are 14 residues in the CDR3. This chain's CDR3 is CASSATMTSGALYF. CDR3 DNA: TGTGCCAGCAGTGCTACCATGACTAGCGGGGCACTTTACTTC.

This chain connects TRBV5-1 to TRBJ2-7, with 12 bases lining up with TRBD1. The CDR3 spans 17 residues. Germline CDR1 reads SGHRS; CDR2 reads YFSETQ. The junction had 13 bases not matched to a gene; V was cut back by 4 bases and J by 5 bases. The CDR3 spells CASSIGTGGVGANEQYF. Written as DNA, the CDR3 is TGCGCCAGCAGCATCGGGACAGGGGGCGTTGGGGCTAACGAGCAGTACTTC.

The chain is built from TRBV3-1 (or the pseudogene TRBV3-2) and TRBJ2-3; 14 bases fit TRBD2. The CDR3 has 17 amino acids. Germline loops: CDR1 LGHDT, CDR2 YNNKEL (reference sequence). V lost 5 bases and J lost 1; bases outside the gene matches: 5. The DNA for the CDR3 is TGTGCCAGCAGCAAGGGACTAGCGGGGGCGCGCACAGATACGCAGTATTTT. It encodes CASSKGLAGARTDTQYF.

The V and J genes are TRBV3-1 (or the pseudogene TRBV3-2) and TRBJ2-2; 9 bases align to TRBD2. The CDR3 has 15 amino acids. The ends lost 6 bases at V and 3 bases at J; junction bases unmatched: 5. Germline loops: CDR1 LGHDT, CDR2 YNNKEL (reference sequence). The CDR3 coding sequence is TGTGCCAGCAGAAGCGGGGGGCTGTACACCGGGGAGCTGTTTTTT. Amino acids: CASRSGGLYTGELFF.

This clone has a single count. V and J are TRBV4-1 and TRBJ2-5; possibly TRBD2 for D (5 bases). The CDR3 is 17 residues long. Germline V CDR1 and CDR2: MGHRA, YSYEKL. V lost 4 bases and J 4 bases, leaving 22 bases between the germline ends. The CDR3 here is CASSPGPSGGVRETQYF. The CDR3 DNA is TGCGCCAGCAGCCCCGGACCCAGCGGAGGTGTGAGAGAGACCCAGTACTTC.

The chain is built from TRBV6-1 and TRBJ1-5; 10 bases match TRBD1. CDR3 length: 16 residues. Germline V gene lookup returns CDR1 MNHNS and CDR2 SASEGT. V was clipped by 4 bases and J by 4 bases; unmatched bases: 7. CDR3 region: CASSGRDRGPNQPQHF. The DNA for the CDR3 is TGTGCCAGCAGTGGCAGGGACAGGGGACCTAATCAGCCCCAGCATTTT.

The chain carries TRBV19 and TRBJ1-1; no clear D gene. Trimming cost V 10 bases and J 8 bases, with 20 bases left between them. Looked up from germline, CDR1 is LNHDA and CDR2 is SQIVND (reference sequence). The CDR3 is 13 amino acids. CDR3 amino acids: CAIKNSVRQEAFF. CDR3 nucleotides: TGTGCCATCAAAAATAGTGTGAGGCAGGAAGCTTTCTTT. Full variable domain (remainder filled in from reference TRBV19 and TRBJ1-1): DGGITQSPKYLFRKEGQNVTLSCEQNLNHDAMYWYRQDPGQGLRLIYYSQIVNDFQKGDIAEGYSVSREKKESFPLTVTSAQKNPTAFYLCAIKNSVRQEAFFGQGTRLTVV.

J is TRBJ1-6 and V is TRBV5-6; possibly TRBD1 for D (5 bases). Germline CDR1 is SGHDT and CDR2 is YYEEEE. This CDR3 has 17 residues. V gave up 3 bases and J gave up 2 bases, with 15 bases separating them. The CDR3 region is CASSWGVQTTYNSPLHF. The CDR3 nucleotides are TGTGCCAGCAGCTGGGGGGTCCAGACGACCTATAATTCACCCCTCCACTTT.

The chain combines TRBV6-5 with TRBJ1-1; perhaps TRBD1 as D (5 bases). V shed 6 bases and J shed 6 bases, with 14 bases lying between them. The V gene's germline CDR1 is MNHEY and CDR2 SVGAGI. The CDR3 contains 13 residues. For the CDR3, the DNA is TGTGCCAGCAGCCTGGGGCAAATAGCTGAAGCTTTCTTT. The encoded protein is CASSLGQIAEAFF.

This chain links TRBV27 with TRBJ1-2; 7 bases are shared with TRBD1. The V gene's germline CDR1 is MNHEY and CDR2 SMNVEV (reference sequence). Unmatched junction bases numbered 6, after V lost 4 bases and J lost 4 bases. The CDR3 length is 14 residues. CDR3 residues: CASSSTGVGYGYTF. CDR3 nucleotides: TGTGCCAGCAGTTCTACAGGGGTGGGCTATGGCTACACCTTC.

As DNA, the CDR3 is TGTGCCAGCAGCGCAGGTAGCTACGAGCAGTACTTC. Its protein product is CASSAGSYEQYF. V gene TRBV2 combines with J gene TRBJ2-7; D is uncertain. V shed 6 bases and J shed 3 bases, with 9 bases lying between them. The germline CDR1 and CDR2 sequences are SNHLY and FYNNEI. The CDR3 loop spans 12 amino acids.

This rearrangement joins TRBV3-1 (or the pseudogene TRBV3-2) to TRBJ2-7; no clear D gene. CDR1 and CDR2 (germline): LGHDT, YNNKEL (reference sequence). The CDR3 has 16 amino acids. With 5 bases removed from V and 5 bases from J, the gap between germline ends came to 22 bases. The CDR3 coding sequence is TGTGCCAGCAGCGATGGTGACTTAACCATTTACGACGAGCAGTACTTC. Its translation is CASSDGDLTIYDEQYF.

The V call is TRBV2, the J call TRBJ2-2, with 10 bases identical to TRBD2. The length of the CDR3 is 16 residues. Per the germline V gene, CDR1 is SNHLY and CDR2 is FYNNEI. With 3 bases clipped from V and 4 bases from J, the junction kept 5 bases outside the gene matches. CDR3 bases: TGTGCCAGCAGTGATAGCGGGGGGTATATCACCGGGGAGCTGTTTTTT. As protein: CASSDSGGYITGELFF.

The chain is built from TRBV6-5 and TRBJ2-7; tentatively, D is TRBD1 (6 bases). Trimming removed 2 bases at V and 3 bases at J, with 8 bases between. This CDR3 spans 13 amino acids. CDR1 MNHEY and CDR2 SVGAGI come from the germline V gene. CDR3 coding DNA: TGTGCCAGCAGTTACGAAGGGGGCTACGAGCAGTACTTC. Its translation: CASSYEGGYEQYF.

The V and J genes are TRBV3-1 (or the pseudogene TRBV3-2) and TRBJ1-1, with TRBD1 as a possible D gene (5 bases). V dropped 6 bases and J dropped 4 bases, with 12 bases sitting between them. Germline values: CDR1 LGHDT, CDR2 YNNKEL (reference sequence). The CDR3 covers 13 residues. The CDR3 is CASRGGVSTEAFF. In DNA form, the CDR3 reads TGTGCCAGCAGAGGAGGGGTTAGCACTGAAGCTTTCTTT.

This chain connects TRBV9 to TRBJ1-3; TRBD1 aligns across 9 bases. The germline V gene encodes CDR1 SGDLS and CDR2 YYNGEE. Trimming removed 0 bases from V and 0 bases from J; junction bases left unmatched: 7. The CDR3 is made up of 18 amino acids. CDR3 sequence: CASSVARDRVSSGNTIYF. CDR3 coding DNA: TGTGCCAGCAGCGTAGCCCGGGACAGGGTGAGCTCTGGAAACACCATATATTTT.

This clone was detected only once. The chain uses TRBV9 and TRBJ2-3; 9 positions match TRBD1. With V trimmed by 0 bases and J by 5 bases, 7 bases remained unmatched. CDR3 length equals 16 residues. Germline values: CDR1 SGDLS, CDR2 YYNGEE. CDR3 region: CASSVEFGQGRDTQYF. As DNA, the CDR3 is TGTGCCAGCAGCGTAGAGTTTGGACAGGGGAGAGATACGCAGTATTTT.

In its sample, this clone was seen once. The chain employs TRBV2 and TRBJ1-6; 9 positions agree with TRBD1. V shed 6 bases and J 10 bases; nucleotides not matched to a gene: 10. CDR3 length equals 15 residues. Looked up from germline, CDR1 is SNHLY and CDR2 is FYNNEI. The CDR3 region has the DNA TGTGCCAGCAGGGAAATAGGGACAGGGAACTCACCCCTCCACTTT. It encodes CASREIGTGNSPLHF.

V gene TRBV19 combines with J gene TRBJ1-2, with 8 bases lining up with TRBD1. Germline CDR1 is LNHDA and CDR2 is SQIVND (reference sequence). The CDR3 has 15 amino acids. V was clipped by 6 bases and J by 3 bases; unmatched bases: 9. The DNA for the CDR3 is TGTGCCAGTAGGGGGGAGGACAGGGTAGACTATGGCTACACCTTC. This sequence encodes CASRGEDRVDYGYTF.

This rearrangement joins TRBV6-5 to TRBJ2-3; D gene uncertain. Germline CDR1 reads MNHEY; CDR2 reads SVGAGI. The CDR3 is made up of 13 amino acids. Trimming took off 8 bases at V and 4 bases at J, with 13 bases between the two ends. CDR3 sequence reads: CASAVKAPDTQYF. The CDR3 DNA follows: TGTGCCAGCGCTGTAAAAGCGCCAGATACGCAGTATTTT.

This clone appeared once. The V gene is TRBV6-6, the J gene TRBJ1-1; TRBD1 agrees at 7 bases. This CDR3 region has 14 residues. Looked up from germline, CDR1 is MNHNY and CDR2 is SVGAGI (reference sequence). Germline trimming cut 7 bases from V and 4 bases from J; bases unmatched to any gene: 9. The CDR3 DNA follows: TGTGCCAGCATCCTTCCCGACAGGGCCACTGAAGCTTTCTTT. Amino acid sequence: CASILPDRATEAFF.